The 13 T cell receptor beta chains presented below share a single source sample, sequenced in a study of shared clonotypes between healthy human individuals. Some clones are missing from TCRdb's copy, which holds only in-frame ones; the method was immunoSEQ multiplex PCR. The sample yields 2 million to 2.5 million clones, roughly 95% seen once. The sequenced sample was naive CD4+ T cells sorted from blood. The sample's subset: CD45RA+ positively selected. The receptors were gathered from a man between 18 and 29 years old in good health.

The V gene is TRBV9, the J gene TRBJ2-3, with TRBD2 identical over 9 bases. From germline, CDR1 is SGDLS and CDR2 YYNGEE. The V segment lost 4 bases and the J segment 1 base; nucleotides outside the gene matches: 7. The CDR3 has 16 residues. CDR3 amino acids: CASSPGLAPGTDTQYF. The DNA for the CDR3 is TGTGCCAGCAGCCCCGGACTAGCGCCAGGCACAGATACGCAGTATTTT.

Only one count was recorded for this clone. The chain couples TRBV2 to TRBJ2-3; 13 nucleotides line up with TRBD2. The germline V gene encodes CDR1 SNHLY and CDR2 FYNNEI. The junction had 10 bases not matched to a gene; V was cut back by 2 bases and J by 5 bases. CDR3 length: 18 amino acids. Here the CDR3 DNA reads TGTGCCAGCAGTGAAACCTTAGGACTAGCGGGAGCACTAGATACGCAGTATTTT. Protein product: CASSETLGLAGALDTQYF. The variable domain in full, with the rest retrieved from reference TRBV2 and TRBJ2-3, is EPEVTQTPSHQVTQMGQEVILRCVPISNHLYFYWYRQILGQKVEFLVSFYNNEISEKSEIFDDQFSVERPDGSNFTLKIRSTKLEDSAMYFCASSETLGLAGALDTQYFGPGTRLTVL.

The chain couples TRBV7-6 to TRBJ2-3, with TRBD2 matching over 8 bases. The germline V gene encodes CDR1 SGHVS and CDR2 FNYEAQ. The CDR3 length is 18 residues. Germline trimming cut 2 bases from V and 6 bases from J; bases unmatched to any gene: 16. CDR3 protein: CASSLSASQRGSPDTQYF. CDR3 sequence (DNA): TGTGCCAGCAGCTTATCCGCCAGTCAGCGGGGGTCCCCGGATACGCAGTATTTT.

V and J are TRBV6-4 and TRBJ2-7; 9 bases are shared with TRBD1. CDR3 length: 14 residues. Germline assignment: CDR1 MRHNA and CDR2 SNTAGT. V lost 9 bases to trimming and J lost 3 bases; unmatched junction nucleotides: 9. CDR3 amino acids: CASSGTGRFYEQYF. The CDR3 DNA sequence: TGTGCCAGTTCTGGGACAGGGAGGTTCTACGAGCAGTACTTC.

CDR3 residues: CASSYSEGRTGELFF. The CDR3 DNA follows: TGTGCCAGCAGTTACTCGGAAGGGCGGACCGGGGAGCTGTTTTTT. This chain connects TRBV6-5 to TRBJ2-2; no clear D gene. Germline V gene sequence: CDR1 MNHEY, CDR2 SVGAGI. The CDR3 length is 15 residues. The ends were cut back, 0 bases at V and 5 bases at J, with 10 bases in the middle.

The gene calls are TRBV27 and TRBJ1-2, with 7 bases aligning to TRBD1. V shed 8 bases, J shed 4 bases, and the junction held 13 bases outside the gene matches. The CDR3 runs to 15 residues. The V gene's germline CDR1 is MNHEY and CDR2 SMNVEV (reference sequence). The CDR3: CASSRREGGIYGYTF. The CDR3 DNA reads TGTGCCAGCTCACGGAGGGAAGGGGGCATCTATGGCTACACCTTC.

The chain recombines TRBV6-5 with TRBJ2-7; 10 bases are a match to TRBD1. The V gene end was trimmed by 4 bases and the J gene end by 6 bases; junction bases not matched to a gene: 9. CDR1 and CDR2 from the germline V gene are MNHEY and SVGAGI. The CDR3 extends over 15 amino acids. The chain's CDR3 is CASSSTWGQGLEQYF. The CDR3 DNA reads TGTGCCAGCAGTTCAACCTGGGGACAGGGGCTCGAGCAGTACTTC.

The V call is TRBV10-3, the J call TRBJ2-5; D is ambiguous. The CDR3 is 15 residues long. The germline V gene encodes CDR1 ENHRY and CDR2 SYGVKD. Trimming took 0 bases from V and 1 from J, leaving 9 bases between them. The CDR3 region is CAISESVGFQETQYF. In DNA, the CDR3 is TGTGCCATCAGTGAGTCTGTGGGGTTCCAAGAGACCCAGTACTTC.

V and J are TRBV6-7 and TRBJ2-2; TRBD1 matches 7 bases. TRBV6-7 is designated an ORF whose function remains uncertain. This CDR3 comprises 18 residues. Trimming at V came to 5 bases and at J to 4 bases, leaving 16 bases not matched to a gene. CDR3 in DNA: TGTGCCAGCAGTCCCCTAAGAGACAGGGAAGTTGGCACCGGGGAGCTGTTTTTT. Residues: CASSPLRDREVGTGELFF.

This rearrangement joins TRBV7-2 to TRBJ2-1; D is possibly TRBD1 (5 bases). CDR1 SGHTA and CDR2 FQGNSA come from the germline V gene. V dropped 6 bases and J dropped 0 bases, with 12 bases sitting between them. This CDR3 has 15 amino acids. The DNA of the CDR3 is TGTGCCAGCAGGGTACAGGTGAGCTCCTACAATGAGCAGTTCTTC. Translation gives CASRVQVSSYNEQFF.

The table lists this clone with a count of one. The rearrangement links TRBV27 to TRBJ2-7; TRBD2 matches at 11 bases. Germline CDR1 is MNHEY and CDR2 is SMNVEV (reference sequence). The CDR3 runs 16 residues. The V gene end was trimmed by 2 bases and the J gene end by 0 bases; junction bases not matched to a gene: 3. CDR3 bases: TGTGCCAGCAGTTTAACTAGCGGGAGATTCTCCTACGAGCAGTACTTC. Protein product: CASSLTSGRFSYEQYF.

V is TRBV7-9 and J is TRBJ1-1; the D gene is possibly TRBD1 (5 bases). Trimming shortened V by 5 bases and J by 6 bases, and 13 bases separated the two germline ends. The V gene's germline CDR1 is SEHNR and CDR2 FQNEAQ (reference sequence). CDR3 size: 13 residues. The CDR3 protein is CASSGRGWAEAFF. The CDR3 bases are TGTGCCAGCAGCGGGAGGGGCTGGGCTGAAGCTTTCTTT.

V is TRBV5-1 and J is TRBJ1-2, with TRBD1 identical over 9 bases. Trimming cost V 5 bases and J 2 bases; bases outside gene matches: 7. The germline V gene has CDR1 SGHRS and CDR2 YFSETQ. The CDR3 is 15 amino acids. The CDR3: CASRTGTGTNYGYTF. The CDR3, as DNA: TGCGCCAGCAGGACCGGGACAGGGACCAACTATGGCTACACCTTC.